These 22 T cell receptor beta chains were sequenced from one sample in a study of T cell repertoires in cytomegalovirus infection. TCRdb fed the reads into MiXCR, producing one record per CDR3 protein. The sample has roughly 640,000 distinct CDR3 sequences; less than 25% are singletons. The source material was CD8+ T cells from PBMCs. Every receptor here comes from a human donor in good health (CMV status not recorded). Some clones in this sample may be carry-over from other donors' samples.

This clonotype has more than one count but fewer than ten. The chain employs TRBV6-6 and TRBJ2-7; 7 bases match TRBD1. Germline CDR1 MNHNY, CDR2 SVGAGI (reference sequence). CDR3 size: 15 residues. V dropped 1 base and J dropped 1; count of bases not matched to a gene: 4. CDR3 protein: CASSYLSGQSYEQYF. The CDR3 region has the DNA TGTGCCAGCAGTTACTTATCGGGACAGTCCTACGAGCAGTACTTC.

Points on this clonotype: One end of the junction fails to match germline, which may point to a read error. The CDR3 region is CASSPGTTITESF. CDR3 bases: TGTGCCAGCAGCCCCGGGACCACGATAACCGAATCCTTC. The rearrangement links TRBV7-2 to TRBJ2-5; D possibly uses TRBD1 or TRBD2 (5 bases each). Germline V gives CDR1 SGHTA, CDR2 FQGNSA. The CDR3 consists of 13 residues.

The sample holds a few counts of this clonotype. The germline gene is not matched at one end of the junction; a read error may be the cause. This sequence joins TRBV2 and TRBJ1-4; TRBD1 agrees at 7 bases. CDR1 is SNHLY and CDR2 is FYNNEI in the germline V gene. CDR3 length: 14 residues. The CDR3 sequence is CACSLGQLNEKLFF. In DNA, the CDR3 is TGTGCCTGCAGCCTGGGACAGCTAAATGAAAAACTGTTTTTT.

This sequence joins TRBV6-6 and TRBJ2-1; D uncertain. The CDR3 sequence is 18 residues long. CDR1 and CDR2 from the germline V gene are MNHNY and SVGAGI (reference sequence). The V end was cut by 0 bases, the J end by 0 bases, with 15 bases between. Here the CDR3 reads CASSYSGGHSGSYNEQFF. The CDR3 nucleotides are TGTGCCAGCAGTTACTCGGGTGGGCACAGTGGCTCCTACAATGAGCAGTTCTTC.

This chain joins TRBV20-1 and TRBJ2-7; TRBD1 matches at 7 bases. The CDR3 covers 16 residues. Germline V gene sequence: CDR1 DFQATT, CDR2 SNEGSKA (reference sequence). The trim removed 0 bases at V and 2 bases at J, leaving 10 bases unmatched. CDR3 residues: CSAREVGQGTAYEQYF. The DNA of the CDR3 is TGCAGTGCTAGAGAAGTAGGCCAGGGGACAGCCTACGAGCAGTACTTC.

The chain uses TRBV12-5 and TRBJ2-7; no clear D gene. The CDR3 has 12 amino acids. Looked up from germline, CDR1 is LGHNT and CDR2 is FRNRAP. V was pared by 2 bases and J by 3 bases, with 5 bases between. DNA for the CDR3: TGTGCTAGTGGTTTGAGGAACTACGAGCAGTACTTC. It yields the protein CASGLRNYEQYF.

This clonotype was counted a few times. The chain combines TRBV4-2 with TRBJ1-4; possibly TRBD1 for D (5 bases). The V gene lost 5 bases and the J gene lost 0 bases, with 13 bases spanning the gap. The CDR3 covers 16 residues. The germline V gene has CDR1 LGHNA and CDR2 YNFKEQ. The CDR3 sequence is CASSFFGHATNEKLFF. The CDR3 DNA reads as TGTGCCAGCAGCTTCTTTGGACACGCAACTAATGAAAAACTGTTTTTT.

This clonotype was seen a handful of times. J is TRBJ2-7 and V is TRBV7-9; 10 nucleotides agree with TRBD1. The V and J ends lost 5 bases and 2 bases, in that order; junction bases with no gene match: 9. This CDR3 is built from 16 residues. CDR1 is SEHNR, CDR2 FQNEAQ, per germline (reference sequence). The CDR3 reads CASSTRQGAKTYEQYF. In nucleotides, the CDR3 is TGTGCCAGCAGCACCCGACAGGGGGCCAAAACCTACGAGCAGTACTTC.

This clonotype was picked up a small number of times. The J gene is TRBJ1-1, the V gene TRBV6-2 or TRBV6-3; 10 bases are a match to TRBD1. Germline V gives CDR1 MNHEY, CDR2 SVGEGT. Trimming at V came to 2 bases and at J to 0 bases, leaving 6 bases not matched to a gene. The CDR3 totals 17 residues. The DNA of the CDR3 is TGTGCCAGCAGTTACGACCGGGACAGGGGTATGAACACTGAAGCTTTCTTT. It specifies CASSYDRDRGMNTEAFF.

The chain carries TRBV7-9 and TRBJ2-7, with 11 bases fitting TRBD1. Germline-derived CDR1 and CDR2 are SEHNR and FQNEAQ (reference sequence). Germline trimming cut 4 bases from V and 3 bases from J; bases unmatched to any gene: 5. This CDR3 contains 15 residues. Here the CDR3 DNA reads TGTGCCAGCAGCTCAAGCGGGACAGGGGGCTACGAGCAGTACGTC. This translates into CASSSSGTGGYEQYV.

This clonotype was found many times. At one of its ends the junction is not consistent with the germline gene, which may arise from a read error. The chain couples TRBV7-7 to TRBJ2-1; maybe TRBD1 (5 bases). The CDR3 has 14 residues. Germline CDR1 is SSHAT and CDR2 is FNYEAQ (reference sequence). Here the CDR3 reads CASSLSAGSNEQFF. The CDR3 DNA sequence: TGTGCTAGCAGCTTATCTGCAGGGTCCAATGAGCAGTTCTTC.

The CDR3 region has the DNA TGTGCCAGCAGCGCGCTAGCGGTGACACAAGAGACCCAGTACTTC. Protein product: CASSALAVTQETQYF. The V call is TRBV7-6, the J call TRBJ2-5; TRBD2 matches at 7 bases. The CDR3 extends over 15 amino acids. Trimming at V came to 5 bases and at J to 2 bases, leaving 8 bases not matched to a gene. Germline V CDR1 and CDR2: SGHVS, FNYEAQ.

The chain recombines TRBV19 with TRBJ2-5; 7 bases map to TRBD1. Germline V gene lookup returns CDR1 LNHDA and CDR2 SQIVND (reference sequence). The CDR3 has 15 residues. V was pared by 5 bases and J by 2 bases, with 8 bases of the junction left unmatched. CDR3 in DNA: TGTGCCAGTAGTCAAGGGACAGACCTACAAGAGACCCAGTACTTC. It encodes CASSQGTDLQETQYF.

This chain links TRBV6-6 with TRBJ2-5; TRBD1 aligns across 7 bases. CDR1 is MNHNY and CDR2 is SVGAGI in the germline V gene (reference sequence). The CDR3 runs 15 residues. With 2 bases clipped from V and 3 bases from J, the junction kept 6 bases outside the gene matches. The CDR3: CASSYVRDREETQYF. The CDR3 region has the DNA TGTGCCAGCAGTTACGTTCGGGACAGAGAAGAGACCCAGTACTTC.

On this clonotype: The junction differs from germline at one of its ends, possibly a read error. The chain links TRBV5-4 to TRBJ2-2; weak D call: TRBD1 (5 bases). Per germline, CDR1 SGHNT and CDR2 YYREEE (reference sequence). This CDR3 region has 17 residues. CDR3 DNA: TGTGCCAACAGCTTGGATTCGACAGTGTGGAACACCGGGGAGCTGTTTTTT. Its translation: CANSLDSTVWNTGELFF.

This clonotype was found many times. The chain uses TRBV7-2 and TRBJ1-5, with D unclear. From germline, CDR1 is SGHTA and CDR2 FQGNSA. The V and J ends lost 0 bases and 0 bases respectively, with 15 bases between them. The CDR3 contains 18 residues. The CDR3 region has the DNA TGTGCCAGCAGCTTAGCTTTCCGCGTGAAAGATAGCAATCAGCCCCAGCATTTT. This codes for CASSLAFRVKDSNQPQHF.

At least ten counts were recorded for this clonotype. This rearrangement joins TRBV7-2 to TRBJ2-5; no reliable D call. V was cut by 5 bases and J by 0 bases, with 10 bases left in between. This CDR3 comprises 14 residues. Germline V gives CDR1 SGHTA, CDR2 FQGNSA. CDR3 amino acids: CASSPDTYQETQYF. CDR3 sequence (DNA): TGTGCCAGCAGCCCCGACACATACCAAGAGACCCAGTACTTC.

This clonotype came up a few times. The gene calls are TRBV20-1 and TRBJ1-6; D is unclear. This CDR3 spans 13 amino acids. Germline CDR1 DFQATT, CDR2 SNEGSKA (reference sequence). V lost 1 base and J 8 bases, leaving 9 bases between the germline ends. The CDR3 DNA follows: TGCAGTGCTAGAGTTCGCACCTATTCACCCCTCCACTTT. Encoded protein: CSARVRTYSPLHF.

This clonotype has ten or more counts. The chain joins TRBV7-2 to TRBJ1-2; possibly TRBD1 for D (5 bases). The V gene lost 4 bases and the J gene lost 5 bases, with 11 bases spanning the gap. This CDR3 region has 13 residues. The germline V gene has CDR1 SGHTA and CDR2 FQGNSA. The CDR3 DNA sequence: TGTGCCAGCAGCTCCAGGGTGGCGTATGGCTACACCTTC. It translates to CASSSRVAYGYTF.

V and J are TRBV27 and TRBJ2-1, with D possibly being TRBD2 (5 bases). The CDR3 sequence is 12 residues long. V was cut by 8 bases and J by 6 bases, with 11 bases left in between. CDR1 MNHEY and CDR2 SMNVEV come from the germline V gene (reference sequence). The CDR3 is CASGPSRNEQFF. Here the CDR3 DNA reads TGTGCCAGCGGCCCTAGCCGCAATGAGCAGTTCTTC.

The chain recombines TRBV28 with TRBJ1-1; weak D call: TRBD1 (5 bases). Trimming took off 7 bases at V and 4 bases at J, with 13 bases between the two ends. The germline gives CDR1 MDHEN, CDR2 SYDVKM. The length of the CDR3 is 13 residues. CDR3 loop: CASTTGGPTEAFF. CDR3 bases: TGTGCCAGCACCACCGGGGGACCCACTGAAGCTTTCTTT.

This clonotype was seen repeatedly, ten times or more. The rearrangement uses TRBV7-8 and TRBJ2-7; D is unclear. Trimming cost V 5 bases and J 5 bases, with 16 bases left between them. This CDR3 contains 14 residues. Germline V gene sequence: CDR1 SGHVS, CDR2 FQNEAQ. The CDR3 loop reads CASSPRRPRDEQYV. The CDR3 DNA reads TGTGCCAGCAGCCCCCGCCGGCCTCGGGACGAGCAGTACGTC.